These T cell receptor beta chains were read from a single sample in a study of cytomegalovirus exposure and HLA in healthy donors. Clones were read by immunoSEQ multiplex PCR, and TCRdb kept only the in-frame ones, dropping some. This table holds about 100,000 clones. The specimen sequenced was PBMCs. Receptor source: a man aged 50 or older in good health and CMV-seronegative. The conserved cysteine and the conserved F or W are not part of the CDR3 here.

V | CDR3
TRBV6-4 | ASRVTGASTDTQY
TRBV11-3 | ASSFPGLAGDYNEQF
TRBV5-4 | ASSGRGRDTGELF
TRBV29-1 | SATRGQGEYEQY
TRBV29-1 | SVEKGYEQY
TRBV10-1 | ASSDRRNTGELF
TRBV11-3 | ASSLGQGKGQPQH
TRBV7-9 | ASSLGVFVTEDNEQY
TRBV11-2 | ASSSTRGTEAF
TRBV7-2 | ASSLVGGRAYEQY
TRBV5-6 | ASSLTSGGGYEQF
TRBV5-5 | ASSLAQGHEQY
TRBV13 | ASTTNYNYEQY
TRBV5-1 | ARLRDTQETQY
TRBV19 | ASSMSLAGGFEQF
TRBV19 | ASSILPPGLAGRDEQY
TRBV19 | ASRVGGGETQY
TRBV18 | ASSSNSGTETQY
TRBV15 | ATSRDRLAGGQETQY
TRBV6-6 | ASRDLGRENQPQH
TRBV13 | ASSRGLTGGQETQY
TRBV5-4 | ASSPRQVVRSWAGYT
TRBV9 | ASSVGWRGGGGEQF